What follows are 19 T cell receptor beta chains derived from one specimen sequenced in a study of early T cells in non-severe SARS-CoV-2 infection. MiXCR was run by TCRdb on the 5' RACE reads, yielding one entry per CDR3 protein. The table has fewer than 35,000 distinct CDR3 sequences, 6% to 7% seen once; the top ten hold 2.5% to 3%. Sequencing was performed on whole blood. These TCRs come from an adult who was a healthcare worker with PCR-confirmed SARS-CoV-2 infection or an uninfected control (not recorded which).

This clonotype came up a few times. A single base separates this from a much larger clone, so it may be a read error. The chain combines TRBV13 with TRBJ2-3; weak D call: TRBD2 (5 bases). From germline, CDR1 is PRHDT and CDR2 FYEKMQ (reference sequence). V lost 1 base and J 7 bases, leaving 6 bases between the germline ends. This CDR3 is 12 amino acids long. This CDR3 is CASSLVGNTQYF. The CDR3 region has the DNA TGTGCCAGCAGCTTAGTCGGGAATACGCAGTATTTT.

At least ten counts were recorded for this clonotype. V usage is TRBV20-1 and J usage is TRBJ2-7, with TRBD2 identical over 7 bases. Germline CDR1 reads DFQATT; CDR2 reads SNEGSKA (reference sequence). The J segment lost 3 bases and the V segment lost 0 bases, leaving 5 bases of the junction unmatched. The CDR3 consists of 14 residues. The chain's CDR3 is CSARDGRRDYEQYF. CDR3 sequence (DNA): TGCAGTGCTAGAGACGGGAGGCGGGACTACGAGCAGTACTTC.

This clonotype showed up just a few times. The CDR3 nucleotides read TGTGCCAGCAGCCAAACCGGGACTAGCGGACAGCTGGAGCAGTACTTC. Translation gives CASSQTGTSGQLEQYF. This chain uses TRBV7-9 with TRBJ2-7; 11 nucleotides line up with TRBD2. The CDR3 totals 16 residues. With 5 bases clipped from V and 7 bases from J, the junction kept 13 bases outside the gene matches. Germline CDR1 SEHNR, CDR2 FQNEAQ (reference sequence).

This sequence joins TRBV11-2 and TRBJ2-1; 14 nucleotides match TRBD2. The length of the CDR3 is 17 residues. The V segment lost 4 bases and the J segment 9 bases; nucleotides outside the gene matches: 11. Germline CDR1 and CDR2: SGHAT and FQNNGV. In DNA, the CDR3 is TGTGCCAGCAGCTCCCTCGTTCGGACTAGCGGGAGGATTGAGCAGTTCTTC. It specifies CASSSLVRTSGRIEQFF.

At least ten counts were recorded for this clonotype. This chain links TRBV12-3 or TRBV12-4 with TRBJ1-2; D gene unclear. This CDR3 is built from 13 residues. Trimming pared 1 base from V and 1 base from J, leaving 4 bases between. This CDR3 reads CASSLGSNYGYTF. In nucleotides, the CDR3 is TGTGCCAGCAGTTTAGGAAGTAACTATGGCTACACCTTC.

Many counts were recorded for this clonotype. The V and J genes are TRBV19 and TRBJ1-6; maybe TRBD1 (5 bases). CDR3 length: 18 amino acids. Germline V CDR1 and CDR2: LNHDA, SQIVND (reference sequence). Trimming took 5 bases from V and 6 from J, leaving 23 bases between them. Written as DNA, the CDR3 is TGTGCCAGTAGTTCCAGAAGTGGCGGGACCGGAGTTAATTCACCCCTCCACTTT. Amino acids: CASSSRSGGTGVNSPLHF.

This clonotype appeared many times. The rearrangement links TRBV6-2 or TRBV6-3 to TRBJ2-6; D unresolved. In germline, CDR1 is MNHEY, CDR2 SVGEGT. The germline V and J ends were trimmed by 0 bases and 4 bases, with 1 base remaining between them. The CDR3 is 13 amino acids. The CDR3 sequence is CASSYSGANVLTF. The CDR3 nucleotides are TGTGCCAGCAGTTACTCGGGGGCCAACGTCCTGACTTTC.

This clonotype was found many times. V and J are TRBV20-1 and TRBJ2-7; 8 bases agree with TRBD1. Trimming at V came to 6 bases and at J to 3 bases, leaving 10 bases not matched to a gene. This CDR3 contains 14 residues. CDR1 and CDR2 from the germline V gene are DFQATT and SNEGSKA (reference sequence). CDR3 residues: CSAHRGASVYEQYF. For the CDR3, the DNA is TGCAGTGCCCACAGGGGGGCTAGCGTCTACGAGCAGTACTTC.

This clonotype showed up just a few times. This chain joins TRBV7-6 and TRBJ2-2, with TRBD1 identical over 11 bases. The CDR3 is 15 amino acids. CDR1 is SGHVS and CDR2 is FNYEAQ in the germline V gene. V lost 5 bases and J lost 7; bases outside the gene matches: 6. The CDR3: CASSLGQGASGELFF. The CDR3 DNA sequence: TGTGCCAGCAGCCTCGGACAGGGGGCGAGCGGGGAGCTGTTTTTT.

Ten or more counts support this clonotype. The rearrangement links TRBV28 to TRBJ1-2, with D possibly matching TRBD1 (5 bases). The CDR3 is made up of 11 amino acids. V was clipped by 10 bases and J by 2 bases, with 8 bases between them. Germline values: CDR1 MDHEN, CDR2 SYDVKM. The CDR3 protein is CATSGNYGYTF. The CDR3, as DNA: TGTGCCACCTCAGGGAACTATGGCTACACCTTC.

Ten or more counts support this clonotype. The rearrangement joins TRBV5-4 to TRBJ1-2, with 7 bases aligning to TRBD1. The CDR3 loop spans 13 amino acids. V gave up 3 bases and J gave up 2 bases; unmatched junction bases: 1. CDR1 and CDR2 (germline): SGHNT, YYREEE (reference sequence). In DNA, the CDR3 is TGTGCCAGCAGCTCGACAGGGAACTATGGCTACACCTTC. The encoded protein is CASSSTGNYGYTF.

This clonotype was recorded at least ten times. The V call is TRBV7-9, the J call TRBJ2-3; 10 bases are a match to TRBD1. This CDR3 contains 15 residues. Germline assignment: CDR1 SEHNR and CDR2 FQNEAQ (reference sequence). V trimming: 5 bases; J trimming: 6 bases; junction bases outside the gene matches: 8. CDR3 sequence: CASSLWTGGSDTQYF. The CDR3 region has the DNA TGTGCCAGCAGCCTCTGGACAGGGGGTTCGGATACGCAGTATTTT.

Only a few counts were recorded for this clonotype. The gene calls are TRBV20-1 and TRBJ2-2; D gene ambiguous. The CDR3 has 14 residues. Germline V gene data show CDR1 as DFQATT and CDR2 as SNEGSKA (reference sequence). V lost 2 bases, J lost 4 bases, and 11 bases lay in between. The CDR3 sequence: CSARHPLVTGELFF. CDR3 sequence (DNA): TGCAGTGCTAGACATCCCTTGGTCACCGGGGAGCTGTTTTTT.

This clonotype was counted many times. The CDR3 DNA is TGTGCCAGCAGTTTCCCGGGCTTAGCTAACTATGGCTACACCTTC. Amino acid sequence: CASSFPGLANYGYTF. This sequence joins TRBV28 and TRBJ1-2, with D unclear. Trimming took off 3 bases at V and 0 bases at J, with 11 bases between the two ends. CDR3 length: 15 residues. Germline CDR1 is MDHEN and CDR2 is SYDVKM.

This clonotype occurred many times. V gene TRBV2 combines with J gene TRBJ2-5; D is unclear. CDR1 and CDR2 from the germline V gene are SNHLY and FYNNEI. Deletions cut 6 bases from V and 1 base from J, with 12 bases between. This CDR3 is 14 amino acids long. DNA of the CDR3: TGTGCCAGCAGGACTGCCCCCGGCCAAGAGACCCAGTACTTC. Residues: CASRTAPGQETQYF.

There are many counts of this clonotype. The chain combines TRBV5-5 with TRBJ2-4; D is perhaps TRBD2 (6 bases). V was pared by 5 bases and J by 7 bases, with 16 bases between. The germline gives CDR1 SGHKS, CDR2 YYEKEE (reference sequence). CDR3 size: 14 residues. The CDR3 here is CASRADSGRNIQYF. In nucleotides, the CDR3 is TGTGCCAGCAGAGCGGATTCAGGGAGGAACATTCAGTACTTC.

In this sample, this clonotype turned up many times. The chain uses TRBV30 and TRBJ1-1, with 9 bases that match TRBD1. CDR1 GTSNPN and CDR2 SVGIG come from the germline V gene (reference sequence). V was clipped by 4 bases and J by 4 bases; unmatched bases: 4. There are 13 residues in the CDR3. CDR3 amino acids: CAWKLDRGTEAFF. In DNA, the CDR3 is TGTGCCTGGAAATTGGACAGGGGCACTGAAGCTTTCTTT.

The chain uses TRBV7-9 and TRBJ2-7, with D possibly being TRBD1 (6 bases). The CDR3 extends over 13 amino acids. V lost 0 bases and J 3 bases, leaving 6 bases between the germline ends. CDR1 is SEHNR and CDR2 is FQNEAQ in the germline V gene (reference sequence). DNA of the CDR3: TGTGCCAGCAGCTTAGCGGACAGCTACGAGCAGTACTTC. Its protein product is CASSLADSYEQYF.

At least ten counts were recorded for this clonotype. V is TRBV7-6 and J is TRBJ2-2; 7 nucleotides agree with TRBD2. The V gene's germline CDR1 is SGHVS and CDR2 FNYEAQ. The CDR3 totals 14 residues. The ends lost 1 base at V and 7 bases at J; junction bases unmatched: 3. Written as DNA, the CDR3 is TGTGCCAGCAGCTTAGTGCGGACTAGCGGGGAGCTGTTTTTT. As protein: CASSLVRTSGELFF.